This T cell receptor (beta chain) was sequenced for a study of blood T cell repertoires in COVID-19 (dated by TCRdb to 2018 to 2020). In terms of the full investigation: Samples from collaborators originated in the United States, Italy and Spain and spanned both the acute and convalescent phases of COVID-19. The material from the prospective study consisted of cDNA or gDNA derived from T cells, B-cell-depleted T cells, or PBMCs. Deeply sampled blood TCRbeta repertoires from subjects exposed to, actively infected with, or recovered from COVID-19 were included in the dataset. The repertoires were made available in a free public database intended to serve as a resource for research on the immune response to SARS-CoV-2. The samples were drawn from the first 160 participants of the ongoing ImmuneRACE study and from over 950 subjects provided by 6 global collaborators. A de-identified subject ID, COVID-19 status, age in years and sex were almost always included in the sample metadata. Where available, HLA class I and class II types were obtained from metadata supplied by the sample provider rather than from assay-based typing. Paper-wide results and their limitations: How much clinical and demographic metadata was included differed by source and by participant, and the metadata was provided uncurated.

TCRbeta CDR3 regions were amplified from genomic DNA using the immunoSEQ Assay, a bias-controlled multiplex PCR. As for how the authors treated the data: Within the assay, amplification of reference gene primers was used to estimate how many nucleated cells each sample contained. Sequence reads were collapsed and filtered to measure the absolute abundance of every unique TCRbeta CDR3 rearrangement. For each sample, productive Simpson clonality was calculated as the square root of Simpson's diversity index over productive rearrangements. The clones in this table, taken by TCRdb from immuneACCESS, are in-frame only. Not every clone is retained; where verified, under half of the shortfall comes from an unresolved V gene, and the cause of the rest is unknown. D and trimming come from the DNA, and the V and J calls and clone size come from that table. This sample holds over 250,000 clones; 86% were observed only once. Around 13% of the sample is held by the ten biggest clonotypes.

One collaborating source in Seattle enrolled patients while the patients were actively infected and followed the patients over time throughout the course of disease. The collaborating institutions used their own protocols to collect whole blood in K2EDTA tubes. For TCRbeta analysis, collaborators shipped samples in one of three forms: frozen whole blood, isolated PBMCs, or DNA extracted from either of those sample types. On this clone itself: No antigen is known for it. The input lacks base qualities; no much larger clone sits a single base away.

This sequence originates from a woman aged 70 to 79 with COVID-19, enrolled during active disease. Sequencing was performed on peripheral blood.

CDR3 region: CASSDRQGPGGNTIYF. The nucleotides read TGTGCCAGCAGCGACCGACAGGGGCCCGGTGGAAACACCATATATTTT. Here the chain combines TRBV9 and TRBJ1-3; 8 central nucleotides agree with TRBD1. The germline V gene sets CDR1 to SGDLS and CDR2 to YYNGEE. The V end gives up 3 bases and the J end 3 bases, leaving 8 bases in the junction not matched to a gene. Measured from the cysteine to the phenylalanine, the CDR3 is 16 residues long. Of all the DNA, just the CDR3 is kept, 48 bases in frame from base 1.